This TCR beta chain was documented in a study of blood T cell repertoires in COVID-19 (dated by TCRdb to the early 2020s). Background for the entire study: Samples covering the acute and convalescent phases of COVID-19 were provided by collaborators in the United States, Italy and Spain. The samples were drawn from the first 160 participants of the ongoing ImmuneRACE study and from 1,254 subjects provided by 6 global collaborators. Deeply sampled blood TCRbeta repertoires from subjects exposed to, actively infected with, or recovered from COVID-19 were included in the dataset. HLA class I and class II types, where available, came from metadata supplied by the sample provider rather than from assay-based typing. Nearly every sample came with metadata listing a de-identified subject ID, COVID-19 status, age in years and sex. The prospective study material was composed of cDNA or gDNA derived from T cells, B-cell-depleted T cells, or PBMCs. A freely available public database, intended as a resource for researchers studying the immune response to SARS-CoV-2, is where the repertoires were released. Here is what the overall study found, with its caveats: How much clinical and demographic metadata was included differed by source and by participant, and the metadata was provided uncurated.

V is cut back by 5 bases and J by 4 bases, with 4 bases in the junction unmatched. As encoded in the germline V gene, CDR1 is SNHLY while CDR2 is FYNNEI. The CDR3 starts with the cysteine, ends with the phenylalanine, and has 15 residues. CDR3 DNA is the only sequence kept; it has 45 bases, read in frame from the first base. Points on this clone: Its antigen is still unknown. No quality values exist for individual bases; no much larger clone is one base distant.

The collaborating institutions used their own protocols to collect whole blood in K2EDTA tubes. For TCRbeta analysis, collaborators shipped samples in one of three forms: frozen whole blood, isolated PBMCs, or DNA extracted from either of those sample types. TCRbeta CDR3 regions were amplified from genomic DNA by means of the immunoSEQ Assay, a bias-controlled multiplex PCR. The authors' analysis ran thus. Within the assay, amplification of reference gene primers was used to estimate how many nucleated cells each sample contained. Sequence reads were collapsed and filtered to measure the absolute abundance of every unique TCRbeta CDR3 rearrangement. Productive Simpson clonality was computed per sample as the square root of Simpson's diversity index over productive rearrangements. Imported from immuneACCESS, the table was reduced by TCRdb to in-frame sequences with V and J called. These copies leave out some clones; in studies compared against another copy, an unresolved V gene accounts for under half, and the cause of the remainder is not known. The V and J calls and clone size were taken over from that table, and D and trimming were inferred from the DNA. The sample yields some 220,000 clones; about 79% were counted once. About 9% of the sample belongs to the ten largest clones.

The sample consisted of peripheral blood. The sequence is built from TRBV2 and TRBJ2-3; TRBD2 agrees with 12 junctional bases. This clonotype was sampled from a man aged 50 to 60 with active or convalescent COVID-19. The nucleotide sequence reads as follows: TGTGCCAGCAGTTCACTAGCGGGGGGACCAGATACGCAGTATTTT. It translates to CASSSLAGGPDTQYF.